The next 3 T cell receptor beta chains were all read from a single sample in a study of blood T cell repertoires in COVID-19. The data were produced by immunoSEQ multiplex PCR, yet TCRdb's version contains in-frame clones alone and is incomplete. Seen here are 250,000 to 300,000 clones, roughly 89% observed once, and the top ten hold less than 0.95%. The sample was peripheral blood. The origin of the receptors is a woman in her thirties or forties who had recovered from COVID-19.

J is TRBJ1-1 and V is TRBV18, with 10 bases identical to TRBD1. Germline trimming cut 5 bases from V and 5 bases from J; bases unmatched to any gene: 5. The CDR3 runs to 14 residues. Germline V CDR1 and CDR2: KGHSH, LQKENI. The chain's CDR3 is CASSETGGWTEAFF. The CDR3 DNA follows: TGTGCCAGCTCAGAGACAGGGGGCTGGACTGAAGCTTTCTTT.

This clone appeared once. The V call is TRBV2, the J call TRBJ1-5; tentatively, D is TRBD1 (5 bases). The CDR3 loop spans 15 amino acids. CDR1 is SNHLY and CDR2 is FYNNEI in the germline V gene. The V gene lost 3 bases and the J gene lost 0 bases, with 9 bases spanning the gap. CDR3 DNA: TGTGCCAGCAGTGAGGGGCATCTTAGCAATCAGCCCCAGCATTTT. This sequence encodes CASSEGHLSNQPQHF.

This chain uses TRBV5-1 with TRBJ2-2, with 9 nucleotides matching TRBD2. This CDR3 is 18 amino acids long. The V segment lost 2 bases and the J segment 4 bases; nucleotides outside the gene matches: 12. CDR1 is SGHRS, CDR2 YFSETQ, per germline. The CDR3 region has the DNA TGCGCCAGCAGCTTCTATTTAGGCAGCGGGAGGAGCACCGGGGAGCTGTTTTTT. Translation: CASSFYLGSGRSTGELFF.